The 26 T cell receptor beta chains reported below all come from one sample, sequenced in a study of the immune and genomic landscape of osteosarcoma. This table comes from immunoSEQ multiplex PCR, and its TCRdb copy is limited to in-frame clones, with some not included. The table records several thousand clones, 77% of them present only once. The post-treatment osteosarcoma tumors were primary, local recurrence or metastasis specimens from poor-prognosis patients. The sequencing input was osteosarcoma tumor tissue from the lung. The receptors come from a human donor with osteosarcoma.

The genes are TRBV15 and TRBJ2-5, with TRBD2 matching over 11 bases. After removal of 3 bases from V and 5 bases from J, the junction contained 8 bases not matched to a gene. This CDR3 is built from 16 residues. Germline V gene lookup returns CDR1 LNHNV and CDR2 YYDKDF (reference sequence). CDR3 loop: CATSRGLAGGSETQYF. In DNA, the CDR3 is TGTGCCACCAGCAGGGGGCTAGCGGGAGGTTCGGAGACCCAGTACTTC. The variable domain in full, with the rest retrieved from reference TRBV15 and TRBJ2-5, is DAMVIQNPRYQVTQFGKPVTLSCSQTLNHNVMYWYQQKSSQAPKLLFHYYDKDFNNEADTPDNFQSRRPNTSFCFLDIRSPGLGDTAMYLCATSRGLAGGSETQYFGPGTRLLVL.

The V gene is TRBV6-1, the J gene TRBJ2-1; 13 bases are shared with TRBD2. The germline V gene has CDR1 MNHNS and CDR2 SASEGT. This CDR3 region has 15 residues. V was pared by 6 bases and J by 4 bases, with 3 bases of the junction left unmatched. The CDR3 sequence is CASRTGLAGYNEQFF. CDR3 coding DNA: TGTGCCAGCAGGACGGGACTAGCGGGATACAATGAGCAGTTCTTC.

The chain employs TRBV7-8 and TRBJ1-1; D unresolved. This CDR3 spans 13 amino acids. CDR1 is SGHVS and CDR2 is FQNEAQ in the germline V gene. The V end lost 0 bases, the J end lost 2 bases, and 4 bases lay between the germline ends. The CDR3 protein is CASSLALNTEAFF. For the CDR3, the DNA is TGTGCCAGCAGCTTAGCGCTTAACACTGAAGCTTTCTTT.

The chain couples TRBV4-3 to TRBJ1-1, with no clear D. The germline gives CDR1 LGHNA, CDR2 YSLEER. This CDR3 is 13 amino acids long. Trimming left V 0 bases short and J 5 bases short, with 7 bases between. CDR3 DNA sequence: TGCGCCAGCAGCCAAGAGCCCCGAACTGAAGCTTTCTTT. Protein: CASSQEPRTEAFF.

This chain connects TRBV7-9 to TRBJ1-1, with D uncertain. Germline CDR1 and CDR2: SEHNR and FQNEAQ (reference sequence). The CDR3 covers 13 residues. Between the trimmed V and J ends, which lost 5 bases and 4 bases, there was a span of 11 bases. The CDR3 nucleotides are TGTGCCAGCAGCCTTAGGGCAGTCACTGAAGCTTTCTTT. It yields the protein CASSLRAVTEAFF.

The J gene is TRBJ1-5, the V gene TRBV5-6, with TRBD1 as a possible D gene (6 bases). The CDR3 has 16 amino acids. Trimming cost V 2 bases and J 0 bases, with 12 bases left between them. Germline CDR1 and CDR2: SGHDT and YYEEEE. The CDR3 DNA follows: TGTGCCAGCAGCTTATCCGGGACAAATAGCAATCAGCCCCAGCATTTT. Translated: CASSLSGTNSNQPQHF.

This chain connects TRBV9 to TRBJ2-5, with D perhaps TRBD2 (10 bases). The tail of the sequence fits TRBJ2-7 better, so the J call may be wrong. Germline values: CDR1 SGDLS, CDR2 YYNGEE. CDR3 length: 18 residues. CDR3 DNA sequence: TGTGCCAGCAGCCACGGGACAGGGACCGGGACTAGCGTCCACGAGCAGTACTTC. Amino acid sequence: CASSHGTGTGTSVHEQYF.

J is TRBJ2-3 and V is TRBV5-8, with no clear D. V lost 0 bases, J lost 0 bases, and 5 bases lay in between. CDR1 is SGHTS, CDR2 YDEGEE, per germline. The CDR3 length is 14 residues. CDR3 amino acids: CASSLDRSTDTQYF. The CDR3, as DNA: TGTGCCAGCAGCTTGGACAGAAGCACAGATACGCAGTATTTT.

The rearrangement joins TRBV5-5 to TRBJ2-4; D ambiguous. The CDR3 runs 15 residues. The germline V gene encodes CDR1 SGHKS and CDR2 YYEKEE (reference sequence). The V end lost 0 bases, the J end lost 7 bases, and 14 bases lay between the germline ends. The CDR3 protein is CASSLASRTINIQYF. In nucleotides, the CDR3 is TGTGCCAGCAGCTTGGCTTCGCGGACGATTAACATTCAGTACTTC.

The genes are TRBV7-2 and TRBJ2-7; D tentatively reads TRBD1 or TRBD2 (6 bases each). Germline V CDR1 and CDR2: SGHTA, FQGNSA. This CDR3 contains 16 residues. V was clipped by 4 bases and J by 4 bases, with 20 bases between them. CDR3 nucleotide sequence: TGTGCCAGCAGCTGGGGGACCAGCGGAGGGGGGTACGAGCAGTACTTC. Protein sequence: CASSWGTSGGGYEQYF.

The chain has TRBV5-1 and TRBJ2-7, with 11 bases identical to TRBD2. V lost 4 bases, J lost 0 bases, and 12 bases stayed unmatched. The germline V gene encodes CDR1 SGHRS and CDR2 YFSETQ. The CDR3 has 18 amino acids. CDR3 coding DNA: TGCGCCAGCAGCGGGGACACCGCCGGGACTAGCGGCTCCTACGAGCAGTACTTC. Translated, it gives CASSGDTAGTSGSYEQYF.

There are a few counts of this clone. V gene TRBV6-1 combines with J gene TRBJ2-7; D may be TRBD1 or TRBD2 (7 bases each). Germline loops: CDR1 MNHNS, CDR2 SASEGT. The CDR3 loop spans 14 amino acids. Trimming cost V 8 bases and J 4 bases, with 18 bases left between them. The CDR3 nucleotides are TGTGCCAGCCTCCGTCGACAGGGAGGGTACGAGCAGTACTTC. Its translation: CASLRRQGGYEQYF.

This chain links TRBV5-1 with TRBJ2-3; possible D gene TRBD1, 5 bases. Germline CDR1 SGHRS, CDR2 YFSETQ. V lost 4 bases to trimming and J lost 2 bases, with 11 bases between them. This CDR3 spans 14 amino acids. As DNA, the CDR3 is TGCGCCAGCAGCCACGCAGGGTCCACAGATACGCAGTATTTT. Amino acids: CASSHAGSTDTQYF.

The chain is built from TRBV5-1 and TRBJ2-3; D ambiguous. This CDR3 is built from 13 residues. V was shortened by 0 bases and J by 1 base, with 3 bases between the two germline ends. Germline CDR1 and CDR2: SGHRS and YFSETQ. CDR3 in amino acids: CASSLGGTDTQYF. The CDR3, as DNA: TGCGCCAGCAGCTTGGGGGGCACAGATACGCAGTATTTT.

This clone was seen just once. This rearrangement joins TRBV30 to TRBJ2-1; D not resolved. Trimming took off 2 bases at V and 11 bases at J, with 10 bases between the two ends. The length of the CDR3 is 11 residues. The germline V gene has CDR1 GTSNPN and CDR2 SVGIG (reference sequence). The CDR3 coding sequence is TGTGCCTGGAGTTCTTGGCTACAGCAGTTCTTC. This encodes CAWSSWLQQFF.

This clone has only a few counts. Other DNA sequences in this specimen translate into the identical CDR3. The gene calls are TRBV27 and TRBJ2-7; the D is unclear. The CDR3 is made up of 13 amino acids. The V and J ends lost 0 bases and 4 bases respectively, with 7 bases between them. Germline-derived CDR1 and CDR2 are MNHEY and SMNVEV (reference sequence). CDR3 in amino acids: CASSLSSGYEQYF. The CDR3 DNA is TGTGCCAGCAGTTTATCTTCCGGATACGAGCAGTACTTC.

The CDR3 spells CASSPGALAVSYNEQFF. CDR3 nucleotides: TGTGCCAGCAGCCCCGGGGCCTTAGCGGTCTCCTACAATGAGCAGTTCTTC. This sequence joins TRBV7-2 and TRBJ2-1; D possibly corresponds to TRBD2 (6 bases). Germline CDR1 is SGHTA and CDR2 is FQGNSA. Trimming stripped 5 bases from V and 0 bases from J, with 17 bases between. The length of the CDR3 is 17 residues. The variable domain in full, with the rest retrieved from reference TRBV7-2 and TRBJ2-1, is GAGVSQSPSNKVTEKGKDVELRCDPISGHTALYWYRQSLGQGLEFLIYFQGNSAPDKSGLPSDRFSAERTGGSVSTLTIQRTQQEDSAVYLCASSPGALAVSYNEQFFGPGTRLTVL.

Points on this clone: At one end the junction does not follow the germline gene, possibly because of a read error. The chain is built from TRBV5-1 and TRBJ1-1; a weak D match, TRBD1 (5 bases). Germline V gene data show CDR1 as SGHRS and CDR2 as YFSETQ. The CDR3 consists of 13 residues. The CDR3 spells CASSLVLDTQAFF. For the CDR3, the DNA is TGCGCCAGCAGCTTGGTATTGGACACTCAAGCTTTCTTT.

The CDR3 nucleotides are TGTGCCAGCAGCTTATTCTCGCGTGGGACAGATACGCAGTATTTT. Encoded protein: CASSLFSRGTDTQYF. The V and J genes are TRBV7-2 and TRBJ2-3; D uncertain. This CDR3 comprises 15 residues. Germline CDR1 is SGHTA and CDR2 is FQGNSA. The ends were cut back, 2 bases at V and 3 bases at J, with 12 bases in the middle.

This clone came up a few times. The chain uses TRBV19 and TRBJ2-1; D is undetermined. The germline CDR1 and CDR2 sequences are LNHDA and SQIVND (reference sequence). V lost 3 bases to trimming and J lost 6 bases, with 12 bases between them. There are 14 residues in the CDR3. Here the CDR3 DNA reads TGTGCCAGTAGTATTCTTCACATGGGCAATGAGCAGTTCTTC. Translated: CASSILHMGNEQFF.

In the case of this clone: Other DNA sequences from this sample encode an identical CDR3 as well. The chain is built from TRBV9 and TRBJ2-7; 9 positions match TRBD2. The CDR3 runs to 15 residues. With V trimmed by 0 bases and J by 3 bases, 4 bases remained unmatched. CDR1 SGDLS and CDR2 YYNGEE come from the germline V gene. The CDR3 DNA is TGTGCCAGCAGCGTAGTAGCGGGAGTGGGCTACGAGCAGTACTTC. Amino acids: CASSVVAGVGYEQYF.

CDR3 sequence: CASSPGTIVTGELFF. The DNA for the CDR3 is TGTGCCAGCAGCCCCGGGACCATCGTTACCGGGGAGCTGTTTTTT. The chain uses TRBV27 and TRBJ2-2; D could derive from TRBD1 or TRBD2 (5 bases each). The germline V gene encodes CDR1 MNHEY and CDR2 SMNVEV (reference sequence). The CDR3 spans 15 residues. The V end was cut by 6 bases, the J end by 5 bases, with 16 bases between.

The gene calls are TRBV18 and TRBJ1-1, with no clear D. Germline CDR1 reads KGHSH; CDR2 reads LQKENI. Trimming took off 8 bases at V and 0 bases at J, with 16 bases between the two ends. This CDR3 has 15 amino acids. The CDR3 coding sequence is TGTGCCAGCCGGCCGATGTCCTCGATGAACACTGAAGCTTTCTTT. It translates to CASRPMSSMNTEAFF.

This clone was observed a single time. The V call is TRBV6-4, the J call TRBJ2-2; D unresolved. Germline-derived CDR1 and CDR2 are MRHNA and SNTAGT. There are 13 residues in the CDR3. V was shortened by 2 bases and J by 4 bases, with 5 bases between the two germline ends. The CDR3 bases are TGTGCCAGCAGTGACGCCCCCACCGGGGAGCTGTTTTTT. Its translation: CASSDAPTGELFF.

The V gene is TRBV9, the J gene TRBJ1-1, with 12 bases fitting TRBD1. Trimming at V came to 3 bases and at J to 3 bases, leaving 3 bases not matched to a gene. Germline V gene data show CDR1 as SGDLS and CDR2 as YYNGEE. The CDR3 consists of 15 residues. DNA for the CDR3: TGTGCCAGCAGCGCCTGGGACAGGGGGCACACTGAAGCTTTCTTT. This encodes CASSAWDRGHTEAFF.

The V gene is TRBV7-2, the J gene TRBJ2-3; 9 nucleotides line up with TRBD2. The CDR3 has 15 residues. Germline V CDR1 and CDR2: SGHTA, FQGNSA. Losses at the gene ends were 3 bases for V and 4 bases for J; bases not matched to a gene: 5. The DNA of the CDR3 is TGTGCCAGCAGCTTCGGCGGGAGGGCCGCAGATACGCAGTATTTT. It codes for CASSFGGRAADTQYF.